This entry lists 22 T cell receptor beta chains sequenced from one sample in a study of cytomegalovirus exposure and HLA in healthy donors. The PCR ran on 60 Vbeta and 13 Jbeta primers. Repertoires were generated with immunoSEQ multiplex PCR, while TCRdb's copy carries only in-frame clones and drops some. The repertoire includes about 80,000 clones, about 80% of them detected once, and 20% to 30% sits in the top ten. Sequencing was carried out using PBMCs. The receptors were sampled from a woman between 45 and 65 years old in good health and CMV-seropositive.

This chain connects TRBV2 to TRBJ2-7; 13 bases map to TRBD2. V gave up 4 bases and J gave up 4 bases; unmatched junction bases: 4. CDR3 length equals 15 residues. The V gene's germline CDR1 is SNHLY and CDR2 FYNNEI. CDR3 amino acids: CASSGLAGGLYEQYF. As DNA, the CDR3 is TGTGCCAGCAGTGGACTAGCGGGGGGATTATACGAGCAGTACTTC.

This clone has only a few counts. This chain links TRBV30 with TRBJ1-4, with D possibly matching TRBD1 (5 bases). The CDR3 runs 14 residues. The V gene lost 5 bases and the J gene lost 8 bases, with 18 bases spanning the gap. The V gene's germline CDR1 is GTSNPN and CDR2 SVGIG (reference sequence). The CDR3 reads CAWAWGMRGEKLFF. The CDR3 DNA reads as TGTGCCTGGGCCTGGGGCATGCGGGGGGAAAAACTGTTTTTT.

The J gene is TRBJ1-5, the V gene TRBV7-6, with D maybe TRBD1 (6 bases). Trimming removed 5 bases at V and 6 bases at J, with 11 bases between. Germline CDR1 reads SGHVS; CDR2 reads FNYEAQ. CDR3 length: 13 amino acids. The CDR3 reads CASSGGAGQPQHF. The CDR3 nucleotides read TGTGCCAGCAGCGGGGGGGCGGGTCAGCCCCAGCATTTT.

In regard to this clone: The germline gene is not matched at one end of the junction; a read error may be the cause. This chain connects TRBV7-7 to TRBJ2-2; D is uncertain. The CDR3 runs 14 residues. Germline loops: CDR1 SSHAT, CDR2 FNYEAQ (reference sequence). CDR3 DNA sequence: TGTGCTAGCAGCTTAAAGCGTTTCACCGGGGAGCTGTTTTTT. This sequence encodes CASSLKRFTGELFF.

Remarks on this clone: The sample carries other DNA sequences with the same CDR3. The chain couples TRBV6-5 to TRBJ2-5, with D possibly matching TRBD2 (7 bases). In germline, CDR1 is MNHEY, CDR2 SVGAGI. The CDR3 has 16 residues. Trimming cost V 6 bases and J 3 bases, with 20 bases left between them. CDR3 nucleotides: TGTGCCAGCAGCTACCAAGGGGGAGCGGGAAAAGAGACCCAGTACTTC. It specifies CASSYQGGAGKETQYF.

The chain joins TRBV10-3 to TRBJ2-7; weak D call: TRBD2 (5 bases). CDR3 length equals 13 residues. CDR1 and CDR2 (germline): ENHRY, SYGVKD. Trimming pared 2 bases from V and 0 bases from J, leaving 5 bases between. CDR3 loop: CAISEEGSYEQYV. The CDR3 bases are TGTGCCATCAGTGAGGAGGGCTCCTACGAGCAGTACGTC.

About this clone: Sequence at one end of the junction differs from germline and may be a read error. In nucleotides, the CDR3 is TGTGCCAGCAGCTTAGTCGGGGGTGGAGACACCATATATTTT. The encoded protein is CASSLVGGGDTIYF. The chain joins TRBV7-9 to TRBJ1-3; D may be TRBD1 (5 bases). Per germline, CDR1 SEHNR and CDR2 FQNEAQ (reference sequence). The length of the CDR3 is 14 residues.

This clone was seen a handful of times. The chain carries TRBV6-1 and TRBJ1-2; TRBD1 matches at 7 bases. V shed 6 bases and J 8 bases; nucleotides not matched to a gene: 9. CDR1 and CDR2 (germline): MNHNS, SASEGT. The CDR3 runs 13 residues. CDR3 nucleotide sequence: TGTGCCAGCAGGGGGACAGTTTTCTGGGGCTACACCTTC. Residues: CASRGTVFWGYTF.

The gene calls are TRBV4-1 and TRBJ2-1, with D possibly being TRBD1 (6 bases). The CDR3 runs 14 residues. Germline-derived CDR1 and CDR2 are MGHRA and YSYEKL. Trimming stripped 6 bases from V and 4 bases from J, with 13 bases between. CDR3 protein: CASSQDSNYNEQFF. The CDR3 bases are TGCGCCAGCAGTCAGGACAGTAATTACAATGAGCAGTTCTTC.

This clone showed up just a few times. This rearrangement joins TRBV7-3 to TRBJ1-1; the D gene is possibly TRBD1 (6 bases). V lost 3 bases and J lost 4, with 12 bases in between. The V gene's germline CDR1 is SGHTA and CDR2 FQGTGA. This CDR3 is built from 14 residues. The chain's CDR3 is CASSLMGAGTEAFF. CDR3 coding DNA: TGTGCCAGCAGCTTGATGGGGGCGGGCACTGAAGCTTTCTTT. The full variable domain, rest sourced from reference TRBV7-3 and TRBJ1-1, is GAGVSQTPSNKVTEKGKYVELRCDPISGHTALYWYRQSLGQGPEFLIYFQGTGAADDSGLPNDRFFAVRPEGSVSTLKIQRTERGDSAVYLCASSLMGAGTEAFFGQGTRLTVV.

The V call is TRBV6-6, the J call TRBJ1-3; the D gene is possibly TRBD1 (5 bases). Germline CDR1 MNHNY, CDR2 SVGAGI (reference sequence). V was cut by 4 bases and J by 0 bases, with 10 bases left in between. This CDR3 is 15 amino acids long. CDR3 DNA sequence: TGTGCCAGCAGTTGGGGCCAGCACTCTGGAAACACCATATATTTT. Translated: CASSWGQHSGNTIYF.

The rearrangement joins TRBV7-9 to TRBJ1-3, with 7 nucleotides matching TRBD1. Per the germline V gene, CDR1 is SEHNR and CDR2 is FQNEAQ (reference sequence). With 3 bases clipped from V and 4 bases from J, the junction kept 15 bases outside the gene matches. This CDR3 comprises 18 residues. CDR3 coding DNA: TGTGCCAGCAGCTTTGGTCAAGGAACGAGGGGGCAGGGAAACACCATATATTTT. Amino acids: CASSFGQGTRGQGNTIYF. Using reference TRBV7-9 and TRBJ1-3 for the parts outside the CDR3, the full variable domain is DTGVSQNPRHKITKRGQNVTFRCDPISEHNRLYWYRQTLGQGPEFLTYFQNEAQLEKSRLLSDRFSAERPKGSFSTLEIQRTEQGDSAMYLCASSFGQGTRGQGNTIYFGEGSWLTVV.

J is TRBJ2-7 and V is TRBV27; possibly TRBD2 for D (7 bases). From germline, CDR1 is MNHEY and CDR2 SMNVEV (reference sequence). Deletions cut 2 bases from V and 7 bases from J, with 9 bases between. The CDR3 sequence is 12 residues long. The CDR3 is CASSLRGGEQYV. DNA of the CDR3: TGTGCCAGCAGTTTAAGGGGGGGGGAGCAGTACGTC.

This clone was seen only a few times. V and J are TRBV11-3 and TRBJ1-1; possibly TRBD1 for D (5 bases). Germline V CDR1 and CDR2: SGHNT, YENEEA. CDR3 length: 13 amino acids. V shed 5 bases and J shed 0 bases, with 7 bases lying between them. CDR3: CASSKGMNTEAFF. The DNA for the CDR3 is TGTGCCAGCAGCAAGGGGATGAACACTGAAGCTTTCTTT. The variable domain in full, completed from reference TRBV11-3 and TRBJ1-1, reads EAGVVQSPRYKIIEKKQPVAFWCNPISGHNTLYWYLQNLGQGPELLIRYENEEAVDDSQLPKDRFSAERLKGVDSTLKIQPAELGDSAVYLCASSKGMNTEAFFGQGTRLTVV.

This chain connects TRBV7-6 to TRBJ2-5, with D possibly matching TRBD2 (6 bases). Germline values: CDR1 SGHVS, CDR2 FNYEAQ. V dropped 2 bases and J dropped 9 bases, with 19 bases sitting between them. The CDR3 sequence is 15 residues long. This CDR3 is CASSLTNSGTGAQYF. The CDR3 DNA is TGTGCCAGCAGCTTAACTAACTCAGGAACGGGGGCCCAGTACTTC.

On this clone itself: Other DNA sequences within the sample encode an identical CDR3. This chain joins TRBV9 and TRBJ1-3; D perhaps matches TRBD1 (5 bases). CDR3 length: 15 amino acids. CDR1 SGDLS and CDR2 YYNGEE come from the germline V gene. Trimming cost V 0 bases and J 2 bases, with 9 bases left between them. The DNA for the CDR3 is TGTGCCAGCAGCGTAGATGGGGCCGCTGGAAACACCATATATTTT. It codes for CASSVDGAAGNTIYF.

The V call is TRBV28, the J call TRBJ1-1; 7 nucleotides align to TRBD1. This CDR3 contains 14 residues. With 2 bases clipped from V and 4 bases from J, the junction kept 4 bases outside the gene matches. Per the germline V gene, CDR1 is MDHEN and CDR2 is SYDVKM. The CDR3 loop is CASSLLDRATEAFF. CDR3 coding DNA: TGTGCCAGCAGTTTACTCGACAGGGCCACTGAAGCTTTCTTT.

The chain employs TRBV29-1 and TRBJ1-3; TRBD1 aligns across 9 bases. Germline assignment: CDR1 SQVTM and CDR2 ANQGSEA. The CDR3 extends over 14 amino acids. Unmatched junction bases numbered 2, after V lost 1 base and J lost 4 bases. The CDR3 reads CSVEGQGVGNTIYF. The DNA of the CDR3 is TGCAGCGTTGAAGGACAGGGGGTCGGAAACACCATATATTTT.

This clone was counted a few times. The CDR3: CASSYSSPGNGYTF. The CDR3 nucleotides read TGTGCCAGCAGTTACTCGAGTCCAGGGAATGGCTACACCTTC. This chain connects TRBV6-6 to TRBJ1-2, with a weak D call TRBD1 (5 bases). This CDR3 comprises 14 residues. V was shortened by 0 bases and J by 6 bases, with 11 bases between the two germline ends. From germline, CDR1 is MNHNY and CDR2 SVGAGI (reference sequence).

A remark on this clone: The same CDR3 also results from other DNA sequences found in this sample. This rearrangement joins TRBV2 to TRBJ2-7, with 8 bases fitting TRBD1. CDR3 size: 15 residues. From germline, CDR1 is SNHLY and CDR2 FYNNEI. This chain's CDR3 is CASSGTGGKAYEQYV. The CDR3 DNA sequence: TGTGCCAGCAGTGGCACAGGGGGTAAGGCCTACGAGCAGTACGTT.

In this sample, this clone turned up a few times. This chain connects TRBV2 to TRBJ1-2, with 11 positions matching TRBD1. This CDR3 has 14 amino acids. The V gene's germline CDR1 is SNHLY and CDR2 FYNNEI. The J segment lost 7 bases and the V segment lost 7 bases, leaving 8 bases of the junction unmatched. Here the CDR3 reads CASNSGQGAGGYTF. CDR3 DNA sequence: TGTGCCAGCAACTCTGGACAGGGGGCTGGTGGCTACACCTTC.

This clone was picked up one time. The chain couples TRBV6-1 to TRBJ1-4, with D hard to call. The CDR3 is 12 amino acids. Germline loops: CDR1 MNHNS, CDR2 SASEGT. The V and J ends lost 5 bases and 8 bases respectively, with 9 bases between them. This chain's CDR3 is CASSFIREKLFF. For the CDR3, the DNA is TGTGCCAGCAGTTTTATCAGGGAAAAACTGTTTTTT.